The clone carrying this TCR delta chain was seen more than once but under ten times. Its antigen is not identified. The template was reverse-transcribed extracted RNA. Multiplex PCR used pooled V-gene forward primers and a constant-region reverse primer to amplify CDR3s. TCRdb reanalysed the multiplex PCR reads with CATT. This sample has about 53,000 delta-chain clones, with roughly 15% found just once. The germline V gene has CDR1 TSWWSYY and CDR2 QGS. V gave up 0 bases and J gave up 0 bases, with 26 bases separating them. The CDR3 has 21 amino acids. These data are taken from a study of Vδ1+ human thymocytes. Study-wide results and limits: Thymic TRG and TRD repertoires appeared highly polyclonal.

The sample consisted of Vdelta1+ gamma-delta thymocytes from the thymus. Subset meaning: FACS-sorted CD3+ TCRalphabeta- TCRVdelta1+ TCRVdelta2- thymocytes. The gene calls are TRDV1 and TRDJ1; the D gene could be TRDD2 or TRDD3 (6 bases each). The source is a girl younger than two who had congenital heart surgery. The DNA for the CDR3 is TGTGCTCTTGGGGAACTCTCCTACTCGGCAGTCATGGGGGGGTACACCGATAAACTCATCTTT. This translates into CALGELSYSAVMGGYTDKLIF.